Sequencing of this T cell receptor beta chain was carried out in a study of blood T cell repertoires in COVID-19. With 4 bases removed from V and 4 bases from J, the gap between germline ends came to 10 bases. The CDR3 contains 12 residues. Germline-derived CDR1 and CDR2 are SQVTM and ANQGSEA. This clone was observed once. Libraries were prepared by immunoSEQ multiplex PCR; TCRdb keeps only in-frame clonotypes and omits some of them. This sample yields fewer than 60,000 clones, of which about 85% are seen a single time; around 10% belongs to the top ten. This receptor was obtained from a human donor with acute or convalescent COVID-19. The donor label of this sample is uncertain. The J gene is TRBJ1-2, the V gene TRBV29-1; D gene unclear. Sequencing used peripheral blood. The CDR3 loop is CSVAPESYGYTF. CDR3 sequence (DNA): TGCAGCGTTGCTCCAGAAAGCTATGGCTACACCTTC.